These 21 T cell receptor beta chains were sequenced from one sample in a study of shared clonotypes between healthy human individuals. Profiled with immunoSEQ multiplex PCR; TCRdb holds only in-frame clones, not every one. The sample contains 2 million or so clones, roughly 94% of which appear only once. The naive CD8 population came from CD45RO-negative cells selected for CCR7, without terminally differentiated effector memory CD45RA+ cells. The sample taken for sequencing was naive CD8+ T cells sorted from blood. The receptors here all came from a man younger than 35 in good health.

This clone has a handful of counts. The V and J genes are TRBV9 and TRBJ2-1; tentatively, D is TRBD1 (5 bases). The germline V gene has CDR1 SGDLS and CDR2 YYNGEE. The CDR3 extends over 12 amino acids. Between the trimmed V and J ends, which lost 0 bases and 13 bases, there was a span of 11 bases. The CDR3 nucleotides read TGTGCCAGCAGCGTAGCGGAGACAGCCCAGTTCTTC. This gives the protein CASSVAETAQFF.

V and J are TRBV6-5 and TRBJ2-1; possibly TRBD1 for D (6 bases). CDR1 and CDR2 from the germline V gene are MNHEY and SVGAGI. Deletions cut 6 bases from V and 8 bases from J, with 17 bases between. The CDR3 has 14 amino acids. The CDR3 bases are TGTGCCAGCAGGAATCTACTTTCAGGGGATGAGCAGTTCTTC. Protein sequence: CASRNLLSGDEQFF.

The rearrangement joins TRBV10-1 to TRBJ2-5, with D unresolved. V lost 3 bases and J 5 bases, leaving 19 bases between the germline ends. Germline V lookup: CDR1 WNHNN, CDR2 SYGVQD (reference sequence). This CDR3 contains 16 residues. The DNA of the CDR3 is TGCGCCAGCAGTGACCCGATGGACCCTTTAGGGGAGACCCAGTACTTC. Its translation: CASSDPMDPLGETQYF.

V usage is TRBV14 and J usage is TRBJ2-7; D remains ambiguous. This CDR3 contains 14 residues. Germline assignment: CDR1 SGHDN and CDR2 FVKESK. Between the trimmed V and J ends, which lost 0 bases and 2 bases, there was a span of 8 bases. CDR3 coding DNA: TGTGCCAGCAGCCAAGAGGGGTGGACCTACGAGCAGTACTTC. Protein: CASSQEGWTYEQYF.

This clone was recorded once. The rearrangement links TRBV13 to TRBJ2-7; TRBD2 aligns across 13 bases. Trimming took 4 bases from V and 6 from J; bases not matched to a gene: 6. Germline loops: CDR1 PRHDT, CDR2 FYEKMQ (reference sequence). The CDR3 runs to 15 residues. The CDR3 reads CASSSSGTSGAEQYF. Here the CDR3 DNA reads TGTGCCAGCAGCTCATCCGGGACTAGCGGGGCCGAGCAGTACTTC.

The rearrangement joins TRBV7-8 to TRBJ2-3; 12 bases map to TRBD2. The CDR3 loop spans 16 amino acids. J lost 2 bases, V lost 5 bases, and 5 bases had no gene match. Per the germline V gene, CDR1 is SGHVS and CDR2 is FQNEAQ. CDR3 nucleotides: TGTGCCAGCAGCGATAGACTAGCGGGAGTCACAGATACGCAGTATTTT. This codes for CASSDRLAGVTDTQYF.

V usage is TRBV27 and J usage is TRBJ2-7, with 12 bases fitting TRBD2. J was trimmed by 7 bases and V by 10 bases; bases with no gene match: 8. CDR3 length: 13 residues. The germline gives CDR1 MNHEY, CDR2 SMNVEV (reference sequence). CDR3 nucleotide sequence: TGTGCCACCCGACTAGCGGGGGCTCGAGAGCAGTACTTC. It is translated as CATRLAGAREQYF.

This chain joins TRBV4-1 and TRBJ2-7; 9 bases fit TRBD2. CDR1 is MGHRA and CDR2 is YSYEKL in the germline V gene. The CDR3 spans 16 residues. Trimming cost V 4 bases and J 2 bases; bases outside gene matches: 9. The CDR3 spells CASSLSGSGGAYEQYF. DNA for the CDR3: TGCGCCAGCAGCCTCTCCGGTAGCGGGGGAGCCTACGAGCAGTACTTC.

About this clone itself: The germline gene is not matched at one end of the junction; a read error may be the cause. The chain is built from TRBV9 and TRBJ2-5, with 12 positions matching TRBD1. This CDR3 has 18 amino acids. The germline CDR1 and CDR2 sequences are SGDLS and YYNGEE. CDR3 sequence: CARSEEGGQGAPTETQYF. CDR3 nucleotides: TGTGCCCGCAGCGAGGAGGGGGGACAGGGGGCTCCCACAGAGACCCAGTACTTC.

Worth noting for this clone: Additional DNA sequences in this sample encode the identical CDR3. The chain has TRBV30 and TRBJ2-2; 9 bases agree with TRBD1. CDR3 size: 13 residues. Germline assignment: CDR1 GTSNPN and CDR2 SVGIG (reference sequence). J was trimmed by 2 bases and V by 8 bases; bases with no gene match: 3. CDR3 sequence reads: CAKQGANTGELFF. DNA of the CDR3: TGTGCCAAACAGGGGGCAAACACCGGGGAGCTGTTTTTT.

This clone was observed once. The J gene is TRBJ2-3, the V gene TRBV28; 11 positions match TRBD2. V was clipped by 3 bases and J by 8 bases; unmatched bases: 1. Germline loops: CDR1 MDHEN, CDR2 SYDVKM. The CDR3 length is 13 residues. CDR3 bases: TGTGCCAGCAGTTTGCTAGCGGGAGGTACGCAGTATTTT. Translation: CASSLLAGGTQYF.

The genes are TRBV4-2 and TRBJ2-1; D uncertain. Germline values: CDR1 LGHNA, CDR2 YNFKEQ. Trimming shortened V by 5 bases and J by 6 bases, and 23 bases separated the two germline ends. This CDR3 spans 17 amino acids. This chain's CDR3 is CASSLDNAARAFNEQFF. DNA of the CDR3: TGTGCCAGCAGCTTAGATAACGCAGCCCGGGCTTTCAATGAGCAGTTCTTC.

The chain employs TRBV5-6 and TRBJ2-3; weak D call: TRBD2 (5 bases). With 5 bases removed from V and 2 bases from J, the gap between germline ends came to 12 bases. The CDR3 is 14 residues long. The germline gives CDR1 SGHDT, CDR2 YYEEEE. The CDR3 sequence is CASSPGESTDTQYF. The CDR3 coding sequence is TGTGCCAGCAGTCCCGGGGAATCCACAGATACGCAGTATTTT.

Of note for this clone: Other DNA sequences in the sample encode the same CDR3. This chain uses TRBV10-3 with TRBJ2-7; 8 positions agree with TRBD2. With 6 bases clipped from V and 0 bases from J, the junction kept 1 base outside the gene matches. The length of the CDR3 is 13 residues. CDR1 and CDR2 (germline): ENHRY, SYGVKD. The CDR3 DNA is TGTGCCATCAGCGCGGGGGGCTCCTACGAGCAGTACTTC. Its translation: CAISAGGSYEQYF.

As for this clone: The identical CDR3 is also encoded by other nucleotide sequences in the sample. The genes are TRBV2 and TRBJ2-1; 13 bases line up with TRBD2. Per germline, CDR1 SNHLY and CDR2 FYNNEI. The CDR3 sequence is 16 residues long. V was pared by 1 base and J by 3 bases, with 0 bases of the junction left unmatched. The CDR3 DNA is TGTGCCAGCAGTGAAGGGACTAGCGGGGGCTACAATGAGCAGTTCTTC. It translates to CASSEGTSGGYNEQFF.

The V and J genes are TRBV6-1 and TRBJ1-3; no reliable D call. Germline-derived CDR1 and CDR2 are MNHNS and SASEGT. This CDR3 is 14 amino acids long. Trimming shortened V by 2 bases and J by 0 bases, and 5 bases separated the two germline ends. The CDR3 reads CASSEWYSGNTIYF. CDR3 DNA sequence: TGTGCCAGCAGTGAATGGTACTCTGGAAACACCATATATTTT.

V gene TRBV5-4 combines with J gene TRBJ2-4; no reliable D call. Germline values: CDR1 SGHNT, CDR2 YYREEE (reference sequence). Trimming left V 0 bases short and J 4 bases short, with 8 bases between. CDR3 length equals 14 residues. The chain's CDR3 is CASSLESSKNIQYF. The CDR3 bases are TGTGCCAGCAGCTTGGAATCCAGTAAAAACATTCAGTACTTC.

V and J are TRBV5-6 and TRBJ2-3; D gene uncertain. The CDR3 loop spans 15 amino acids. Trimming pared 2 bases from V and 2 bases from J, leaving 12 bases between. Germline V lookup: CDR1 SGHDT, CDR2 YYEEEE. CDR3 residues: CASSLDWAYTDTQYF. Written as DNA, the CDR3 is TGTGCCAGCAGCTTAGACTGGGCCTACACAGATACGCAGTATTTT.

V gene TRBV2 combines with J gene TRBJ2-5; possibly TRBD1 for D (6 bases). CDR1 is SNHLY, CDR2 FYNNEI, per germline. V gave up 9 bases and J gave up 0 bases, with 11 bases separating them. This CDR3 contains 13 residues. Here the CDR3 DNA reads TGTGCCAGTTTTGGACAGAACCAAGAGACCCAGTACTTC. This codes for CASFGQNQETQYF.

This chain's CDR3 is CASARGPTDTQYF. CDR3 nucleotide sequence: TGTGCCAGTGCCAGGGGGCCGACAGATACGCAGTATTTT. This sequence joins TRBV11-3 and TRBJ2-3; 8 bases line up with TRBD1. Germline CDR1 and CDR2: SGHNT and YENEEA. The CDR3 totals 13 residues. Trimming removed 9 bases from V and 3 bases from J; junction bases left unmatched: 5.

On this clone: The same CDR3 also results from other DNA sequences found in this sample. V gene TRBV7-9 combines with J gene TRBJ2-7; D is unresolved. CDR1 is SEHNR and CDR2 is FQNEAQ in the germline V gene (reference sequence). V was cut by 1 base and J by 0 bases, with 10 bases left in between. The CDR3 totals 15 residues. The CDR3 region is CASSLVGGSSYEQYF. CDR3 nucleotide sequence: TGTGCCAGCAGCTTAGTAGGCGGCAGCTCCTACGAGCAGTACTTC. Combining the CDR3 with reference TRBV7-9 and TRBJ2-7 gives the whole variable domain DTGVSQNPRHKITKRGQNVTFRCDPISEHNRLYWYRQTLGQGPEFLTYFQNEAQLEKSRLLSDRFSAERPKGSFSTLEIQRTEQGDSAMYLCASSLVGGSSYEQYFGPGTRLTVT.